Each of the 20 T cell receptor beta chains below was sequenced from the same sample in a study of blood T cell repertoires in COVID-19. Clones were sequenced by immunoSEQ multiplex PCR, and TCRdb holds only the in-frame ones, with some missing. Seen here are 30,000 to 40,000 clones, approximately 86% observed once, and the top ten hold more than 4%. Sequenced input: peripheral blood. The receptors stem from a man aged 45-65 years with active COVID-19.

This chain joins TRBV7-2 and TRBJ2-7, with 7 bases aligning to TRBD1. J lost 7 bases, V lost 3 bases, and 9 bases had no gene match. This CDR3 region has 14 residues. The germline gives CDR1 SGHTA, CDR2 FQGNSA. CDR3 nucleotides: TGTGCCAGCAGCTTCGGGACAGACTTGGCTGAGCAGTACTTC. It yields the protein CASSFGTDLAEQYF. Looking up the rest from reference TRBV7-2 and TRBJ2-7 gives the full variable domain: GAGVSQSPSNKVTEKGKDVELRCDPISGHTALYWYRQSLGQGLEFLIYFQGNSAPDKSGLPSDRFSAERTGGSVSTLTIQRTQQEDSAVYLCASSFGTDLAEQYFGPGTRLTVT.

This chain links TRBV5-1 with TRBJ2-3, with a tentative D call TRBD1 (6 bases). The CDR3 contains 17 residues. Trimming left V 0 bases short and J 0 bases short, with 14 bases between. Looked up from germline, CDR1 is SGHRS and CDR2 is YFSETQ. The CDR3 loop reads CASSLARTDSSTDTQYF. The DNA for the CDR3 is TGCGCCAGCAGCTTGGCCCGGACAGATTCTAGCACAGATACGCAGTATTTT. Full variable domain (remainder filled in from reference TRBV5-1 and TRBJ2-3): KAGVTQTPRYLIKTRGQQVTLSCSPISGHRSVSWYQQTPGQGLQFLFEYFSETQRNKGNFPGRFSGRQFSNSRSEMNVSTLELGDSALYLCASSLARTDSSTDTQYFGPGTRLTVL.

A single count supports this clone. V and J are TRBV28 and TRBJ2-3; maybe TRBD2 (7 bases). Trimming took off 6 bases at V and 4 bases at J, with 17 bases between the two ends. This CDR3 spans 15 amino acids. Germline V gene data show CDR1 as MDHEN and CDR2 as SYDVKM. CDR3 DNA: TGTGCCAGCAGCTCACAGGGAGGGGTAGCAGATACGCAGTATTTT. This translates into CASSSQGGVADTQYF.

The chain carries TRBV6-1 and TRBJ2-3, with 9 nucleotides matching TRBD2. CDR1 is MNHNS and CDR2 is SASEGT in the germline V gene. The CDR3 is 15 residues long. The ends lost 3 bases at V and 1 base at J; junction bases unmatched: 2. CDR3 in DNA: TGTGCCAGCAGTGATGAGCGGGGGGGCACAGATACGCAGTATTTT. Translating gives CASSDERGGTDTQYF.

The chain combines TRBV7-2 with TRBJ2-3; no definite D call. Germline CDR1 reads SGHTA; CDR2 reads FQGNSA. The CDR3 extends over 15 amino acids. Trimming took off 2 bases at V and 3 bases at J, with 12 bases between the two ends. The CDR3 reads CASSLLGGGTDTQYF. In nucleotides, the CDR3 is TGTGCCAGCAGCTTATTAGGCGGTGGAACAGATACGCAGTATTTT.

This chain links TRBV19 with TRBJ2-2, with TRBD1 identical over 8 bases. The CDR3 length is 15 residues. From germline, CDR1 is LNHDA and CDR2 SQIVND (reference sequence). Trimming cost V 5 bases and J 4 bases; bases outside gene matches: 6. Written as DNA, the CDR3 is TGTGCCAGTAGTCCACGGACAGGGAGCACCGGGGAGCTGTTTTTT. Translation: CASSPRTGSTGELFF.

The rearrangement links TRBV24-1 to TRBJ2-1, with D perhaps TRBD1 (6 bases). With 7 bases removed from V and 8 bases from J, the gap between germline ends came to 17 bases. Per germline, CDR1 KGHDR and CDR2 SFDVKD. This CDR3 region has 14 residues. CDR3 nucleotides: TGTGCCACCAGCAAACAGGGAGAAATCCATGAGCAGTTCTTC. It specifies CATSKQGEIHEQFF.

The rearrangement links TRBV4-3 to TRBJ2-1; 9 bases agree with TRBD2. The germline CDR1 and CDR2 sequences are LGHNA and YSLEER. The CDR3 sequence is 16 residues long. V was pared by 0 bases and J by 4 bases, with 4 bases of the junction left unmatched. In DNA form, the CDR3 reads TGCGCCAGCAGCCAAGAACCTAGCGGGGCTTACAATGAGCAGTTCTTC. It encodes CASSQEPSGAYNEQFF.

This clone was seen a single time. The chain links TRBV9 to TRBJ2-5; possible D gene TRBD1, 8 bases. Between the trimmed V and J ends, which lost 4 bases and 3 bases, there was a span of 16 bases. Germline CDR1 reads SGDLS; CDR2 reads YYNGEE. The CDR3 has 15 amino acids. In nucleotides, the CDR3 is TGTGCCAGCAGCCCCCGACAGGGGAGGGAAGAGACCCAGTACTTC. This encodes CASSPRQGREETQYF.

This sequence joins TRBV19 and TRBJ1-5; D perhaps matches TRBD1 (5 bases). The CDR3 contains 16 residues. Trimming cost V 5 bases and J 1 base, with 15 bases left between them. The germline CDR1 and CDR2 sequences are LNHDA and SQIVND (reference sequence). DNA of the CDR3: TGTGCCAGTAGTCCGGGACTGTACGGGAGCAATCAGCCCCAGCATTTT. Translating gives CASSPGLYGSNQPQHF.

This sequence joins TRBV21-1 and TRBJ2-7; the DNA was not compared with TRBD1, the D call given in the table. TRBV21-1 constitutes a pseudogene. This CDR3 comprises 15 residues. DNA for the CDR3: TGTGCCAGCAGCAAAGAAGGGACAGGGGGATACGAGCAGTACTTC. It is translated as CASSKEGTGGYEQYF.

The J gene is TRBJ2-1, the V gene TRBV24-1, with D perhaps matching TRBD2 (5 bases). The CDR3 length is 15 residues. Trimming left V 2 bases short and J 4 bases short, with 11 bases between. Per the germline V gene, CDR1 is KGHDR and CDR2 is SFDVKD. The CDR3 region is CATSDWTGPYNEQFF. Written as DNA, the CDR3 is TGTGCCACCAGTGATTGGACTGGGCCGTACAATGAGCAGTTCTTC.

The rearrangement joins TRBV10-3 to TRBJ2-2, with a possible D match to TRBD1 (5 bases). This CDR3 contains 15 residues. Trimming stripped 6 bases from V and 6 bases from J, with 17 bases between. The germline gives CDR1 ENHRY, CDR2 SYGVKD. The chain's CDR3 is CAIRSGQGLSGELFF. CDR3 DNA: TGTGCCATCAGATCCGGCCAGGGCCTTTCCGGGGAGCTGTTTTTT.

The chain combines TRBV9 with TRBJ2-3, with D perhaps matching TRBD1 (6 bases). Germline CDR1 SGDLS, CDR2 YYNGEE. Deletions cut 0 bases from V and 4 bases from J, with 9 bases between. The CDR3 has 14 amino acids. In nucleotides, the CDR3 is TGTGCCAGCAGCGTAGCTGGGGGCGCAGATACGCAGTATTTT. Its protein product is CASSVAGGADTQYF. The full variable domain, completed using reference TRBV9 and TRBJ2-3, is DSGVTQTPKHLITATGQRVTLRCSPRSGDLSVYWYQQSLDQGLQFLIQYYNGEERAKGNILERFSAQQFPDLHSELNLSSLELGDSALYFCASSVAGGADTQYFGPGTRLTVL.

This chain joins TRBV5-1 and TRBJ1-1; 11 positions agree with TRBD1. The junction had 6 bases not matched to a gene; V was cut back by 4 bases and J by 1 base. This CDR3 is 16 amino acids long. Germline V lookup: CDR1 SGHRS, CDR2 YFSETQ. CDR3 nucleotides: TGCGCCAGCAGCCCAGGGACAGGGGGTACGAACACTGAAGCTTTCTTT. Its translation: CASSPGTGGTNTEAFF.

V is TRBV7-2 and J is TRBJ2-7; weak D call: TRBD2 (6 bases). V lost 1 base and J 1 base, leaving 20 bases between the germline ends. Looked up from germline, CDR1 is SGHTA and CDR2 is FQGNSA. This CDR3 has 18 amino acids. Written as DNA, the CDR3 is TGTGCCAGCAGCTTAGGGGGGTGCATCGGGCGGGGATCCTACGAGCAGTACTTC. The encoded protein is CASSLGGCIGRGSYEQYF.

The chain has TRBV19 and TRBJ1-1; no clear D. Trimming took 5 bases from V and 0 from J, leaving 7 bases between them. This CDR3 is 13 amino acids long. Germline loops: CDR1 LNHDA, CDR2 SQIVND (reference sequence). In DNA form, the CDR3 reads TGTGCCAGTAGTCCTGACTTGAACACTGAAGCTTTCTTT. Its protein product is CASSPDLNTEAFF.

The J gene is TRBJ2-3, the V gene TRBV3-1 (or the pseudogene TRBV3-2); 8 nucleotides line up with TRBD1. V lost 4 bases, J lost 3 bases, and 6 bases stayed unmatched. Germline-derived CDR1 and CDR2 are LGHDT and YNNKEL (reference sequence). This CDR3 region has 15 residues. CDR3 residues: CASSLPGQATDTQYF. DNA of the CDR3: TGTGCCAGCAGCCTTCCGGGACAGGCAACAGATACGCAGTATTTT.

The chain joins TRBV6-6 to TRBJ1-1; TRBD1 agrees at 8 bases. The CDR3 has 12 residues. Germline V gene data show CDR1 as MNHNY and CDR2 as SVGAGI (reference sequence). V lost 4 bases and J lost 11; bases outside the gene matches: 6. DNA for the CDR3: TGTGCCAGCAGTTTCCAGGGGGCGACGGCTTTCTTT. It encodes CASSFQGATAFF.

V usage is TRBV7-2 and J usage is TRBJ2-3, with TRBD1 identical over 8 bases. This CDR3 is 14 amino acids long. CDR1 is SGHTA, CDR2 FQGNSA, per germline. V gave up 8 bases and J gave up 4 bases; unmatched junction bases: 8. CDR3 in amino acids: CASSGTGNSDTQYF. DNA of the CDR3: TGTGCCAGCTCCGGGACAGGCAATTCAGATACGCAGTATTTT.